This passage covers 19 T cell receptor beta chains from one sample sequenced in a study of T cell repertoires in cytomegalovirus infection. No antigen has been assigned to these receptors. One entry per CDR3 protein results from TCRdb running MiXCR on the reads. This table has roughly 730,000 distinct CDR3 sequences, around 31% appearing once. The sample here was cultured PBMCs, taken from culture after CMV antigen stimulation. The origin of the receptors is a human donor in good health (CMV status not recorded). Some clones in this sample may be carry-over from other donors' samples.

The chain links TRBV7-2 to TRBJ1-2; D gene uncertain. Germline V CDR1 and CDR2: SGHTA, FQGNSA. The V and J ends lost 5 bases and 3 bases respectively, with 16 bases between them. CDR3 size: 15 residues. CDR3 protein: CASSPAGGNHYGYTF. CDR3 coding DNA: TGTGCCAGCAGCCCAGCCGGTGGGAATCACTATGGCTACACCTTC.

CDR3 coding DNA: TGTGCCAGTAGTATAGGATCAGCTTACGAGCAGTACTTC. Translation: CASSIGSAYEQYF. The chain couples TRBV19 to TRBJ2-7; D unresolved. The CDR3 contains 13 residues. V lost 1 base to trimming and J lost 4 bases, with 8 bases between them. The V gene's germline CDR1 is LNHDA and CDR2 SQIVND (reference sequence).

In its sample, this clonotype was seen many times. DNA for the CDR3: TGTGCCAGCAGCTTAGGGAAGGGAGGCTACACAGATACGCAGTATTTT. It translates to CASSLGKGGYTDTQYF. V is TRBV7-2 and J is TRBJ2-3; TRBD2 is a possible D gene (6 bases). Deletions cut 1 base from V and 2 bases from J, with 13 bases between. The CDR3 length is 16 residues. Per the germline V gene, CDR1 is SGHTA and CDR2 is FQGNSA.

The chain carries TRBV15 and TRBJ1-6; possible D gene TRBD1, 5 bases. CDR1 LNHNV and CDR2 YYDKDF come from the germline V gene (reference sequence). This CDR3 comprises 15 residues. V lost 11 bases and J 7 bases, leaving 21 bases between the germline ends. The DNA of the CDR3 is TGTGCCGTTCGGGGCGCTCAGGAGGGGAATTCACCCCTCCACTTT. Its protein is CAVRGAQEGNSPLHF.

This clonotype has a single count. This chain links TRBV20-1 with TRBJ2-1; the match to TRBD2 covers 10 bases. Germline CDR1 reads DFQATT; CDR2 reads SNEGSKA (reference sequence). This CDR3 comprises 14 residues. The trim removed 6 bases at V and 4 bases at J, leaving 6 bases unmatched. The CDR3 region is CSALAGGVYNEQFF. The CDR3 DNA reads TGCAGTGCGTTAGCGGGGGGTGTTTACAATGAGCAGTTCTTC.

The rearrangement joins TRBV6-2 or TRBV6-3 to TRBJ1-3; no clear D gene. The CDR3 spans 16 residues. V dropped 2 bases and J dropped 0 bases, with 11 bases sitting between them. Looked up from germline, CDR1 is MNHEY and CDR2 is SVGEGT. Written as DNA, the CDR3 is TGTGCCAGCAGTTACCCAGGACCGAGCTCTGGAAACACCATATATTTT. Encoded protein: CASSYPGPSSGNTIYF.

The chain is built from TRBV28 and TRBJ1-4; possibly TRBD1 for D (5 bases). This CDR3 comprises 15 residues. Germline-derived CDR1 and CDR2 are MDHEN and SYDVKM. V lost 1 base to trimming and J lost 8 bases, with 14 bases between them. In DNA, the CDR3 is TGTGCCAGCAGTTTATTGCAGGGAAGATGGGAAAAACTGTTTTTT. This translates into CASSLLQGRWEKLFF.

J is TRBJ1-2 and V is TRBV6-2 or TRBV6-3; D unresolved. The CDR3 is made up of 14 amino acids. Germline assignment: CDR1 MNHEY and CDR2 SVGEGT. Trimming left V 0 bases short and J 0 bases short, with 5 bases between. The CDR3 protein is CASSYSPANYGYTF. The CDR3 region has the DNA TGTGCCAGCAGTTACTCCCCTGCTAACTATGGCTACACCTTC.

This clonotype occurred a few times. The genes are TRBV7-6 and TRBJ2-5; D is unclear. V was shortened by 5 bases and J by 1 base, with 11 bases between the two germline ends. The CDR3 runs 14 residues. Germline V CDR1 and CDR2: SGHVS, FNYEAQ. The CDR3 nucleotides read TGTGCCAGCAGCCCCGGACCGCTCCAAGAGACCCAGTACTTC. Translated, it gives CASSPGPLQETQYF.

V gene TRBV20-1 combines with J gene TRBJ2-1, with D tentatively TRBD1 (5 bases). CDR1 and CDR2 (germline): DFQATT, SNEGSKA (reference sequence). This CDR3 is 13 amino acids long. Trimming took 0 bases from V and 10 from J, leaving 13 bases between them. CDR3 sequence: CSARDPGRWEQFF. CDR3 nucleotide sequence: TGCAGTGCTAGAGATCCAGGGCGTTGGGAGCAGTTCTTC.

The V gene is TRBV19, the J gene TRBJ2-1; 7 bases align to TRBD2. The CDR3 is made up of 14 amino acids. Germline CDR1 and CDR2: LNHDA and SQIVND (reference sequence). Losses at the gene ends were 5 bases for V and 12 bases for J; bases not matched to a gene: 13. CDR3 region: CASSPGTTDKWQFF. The CDR3 DNA reads as TGTGCCAGTAGTCCTGGGACTACAGACAAATGGCAGTTCTTC.

This clonotype was found many times. This rearrangement joins TRBV7-8 to TRBJ1-5, with 9 nucleotides matching TRBD1. The ends lost 0 bases at V and 5 bases at J; junction bases unmatched: 2. The germline gives CDR1 SGHVS, CDR2 FQNEAQ. The CDR3 is 15 residues long. The CDR3 DNA reads as TGTGCCAGCAGCTTAGCGGGACAGGGTTATCAGCCCCAGCATTTT. It encodes CASSLAGQGYQPQHF.

This clonotype was observed once. The chain employs TRBV12-3 or TRBV12-4 and TRBJ2-3, with D maybe TRBD1 (5 bases). V was cut by 4 bases and J by 0 bases, with 8 bases left in between. CDR3 length: 14 residues. DNA of the CDR3: TGTGCCAGCAGTTGGGGCCATAGCACAGATACGCAGTATTTT. This encodes CASSWGHSTDTQYF.

The table lists this clonotype with a few counts. The genes are TRBV7-2 and TRBJ1-6; 7 bases map to TRBD1. This CDR3 has 16 residues. Germline V CDR1 and CDR2: SGHTA, FQGNSA. With 5 bases clipped from V and 1 base from J, the junction kept 5 bases outside the gene matches. CDR3 DNA: TGTGCCAGCAGCCCAGGGGGGATGTCCTATAATTCACCCCTCCACTTT. Its protein is CASSPGGMSYNSPLHF.

This clonotype was counted a few times. The chain couples TRBV27 to TRBJ2-7; 9 nucleotides align to TRBD2. This CDR3 comprises 16 residues. In germline, CDR1 is MNHEY, CDR2 SMNVEV (reference sequence). The ends lost 5 bases at V and 0 bases at J; junction bases unmatched: 8. CDR3 sequence (DNA): TGTGCCAGCAGTCAAACAAGCGGGAGGAGCTCCTACGAGCAGTACTTC. Translated: CASSQTSGRSSYEQYF.

This clonotype has more than one count but fewer than ten. DNA of the CDR3: TGTGCCAGCAGTCGTAAAGGATCTAGCAATCAGCCCCAGCATTTT. It specifies CASSRKGSSNQPQHF. The chain links TRBV6-6 to TRBJ1-5; D ambiguous. The CDR3 sequence is 15 residues long. Trimming removed 5 bases at V and 0 bases at J, with 11 bases between. Germline CDR1 MNHNY, CDR2 SVGAGI (reference sequence).

This clonotype has only a few counts. The rearrangement joins TRBV12-3 or TRBV12-4 to TRBJ2-6; D might be TRBD2 (5 bases). This CDR3 comprises 14 residues. Trimming pared 8 bases from V and 0 bases from J, leaving 8 bases between. CDR3 nucleotides: TGTGCCAGCGAAGGGAGCTCTGGGGCCAACGTCCTGACTTTC. It encodes CASEGSSGANVLTF.

A few counts support this clonotype. CDR3: CASSPPGLALYEQYF. CDR3 nucleotides: TGTGCCAGCTCACCACCGGGACTAGCTCTTTACGAGCAGTACTTC. The V gene is TRBV18, the J gene TRBJ2-7; 9 bases map to TRBD2. Germline CDR1 and CDR2: KGHSH and LQKENI. The CDR3 spans 15 residues. J lost 4 bases, V lost 0 bases, and 4 bases had no gene match.

This clonotype was picked up a small number of times. The chain joins TRBV6-1 to TRBJ1-2; D is perhaps TRBD1 (6 bases). The germline CDR1 and CDR2 sequences are MNHNS and SASEGT. The CDR3 covers 16 residues. V was trimmed by 0 bases and J by 4 bases, leaving 15 bases between them. CDR3 protein: CASSEADPGAGYGYTF. The CDR3 DNA sequence: TGTGCCAGCAGTGAAGCAGACCCAGGGGCGGGCTATGGCTACACCTTC.